The clone carrying this T cell receptor (beta chain) was seen ten or more times. Its antigen is unidentified. Then a second PCR, running about 7 to 11 cycles, was carried out with a sample-barcoded 5' primer and a J-beta primer mix. Each of the cDNA molecules was tagged by a template-switch adaptor with 12 random nucleotides. TCRdb re-called the 5' RACE reads through MiXCR, storing one row per CDR3 protein. The sample carries approximately 810,000 distinct CDR3 sequences, around 30% recorded once. The sample is drawn from a study of blood T cells in healthy people across ages. Overall study findings and caveats: Investigators treated diversity estimates from one million T cells as underestimates. Strong correlation existed between TCR beta diversity and naive T cell percentage. More naive CD4+ cells and higher diversity were found in long-lived than in aged donors.

Germline CDR1 reads SGHRS; CDR2 reads YFSETQ. CDR3 length: 16 residues. The germline V and J ends were trimmed by 2 bases and 0 bases, with 9 bases remaining between them. This chain uses TRBV5-1 with TRBJ2-6; either TRBD1 or TRBD2 may fit D (5 bases each). The sequence was collected from a woman aged 80 or older in good health. Input material: blood. CDR3 residues: CASSFNGGSGANVLTF. In DNA, the CDR3 is TGCGCCAGCAGCTTCAATGGGGGCTCTGGGGCCAACGTCCTGACTTTC.